Below, 18 T cell receptor beta chains from the same sample are listed, as sequenced in a study of CD8 T cells in ankylosing spondylitis. TCRdb called the 5' RACE reads again in MiXCR, with one record for every CDR3 protein. Of approximately 240,000 distinct CDR3 sequences detected, approximately 10% appear once; the ten largest clones hold 2.6%. Sequenced sample: blood, either unsorted or a sorted T cell fraction (not recorded which). All receptors come from a male donor with ankylosing spondylitis or in good health (not recorded which).

This clonotype was detected ten times or more. The DNA for the CDR3 is TGTGCCAGCAGCACTAACCGAGACTCCTACAATGAGCAGTTCTTC. Translated: CASSTNRDSYNEQFF. The chain uses TRBV6-1 and TRBJ2-1; D call uncertain. V was shortened by 6 bases and J by 0 bases, with 12 bases between the two germline ends. The CDR3 length is 15 residues. Germline V gene lookup returns CDR1 MNHNS and CDR2 SASEGT.

The sample holds a few counts of this clonotype. The chain couples TRBV7-2 to TRBJ2-7, with 10 bases lining up with TRBD2. CDR1 and CDR2 from the germline V gene are SGHTA and FQGNSA. The CDR3 length is 17 residues. The trim removed 5 bases at V and 3 bases at J, leaving 13 bases unmatched. CDR3 residues: CASSLLASGRGHYEQYF. CDR3 DNA sequence: TGTGCCAGCAGCCTACTGGCTAGCGGGAGAGGTCACTACGAGCAGTACTTC.

Concerning this clonotype: Mismatch with germline at one junction end may stem from a read error. The V and J genes are TRBV18 and TRBJ2-7; 9 positions agree with TRBD1. Germline V gives CDR1 KGHSH, CDR2 LQKENI. This CDR3 is built from 15 residues. The CDR3 region is CTSSPHGQGMNEQYF. In DNA form, the CDR3 reads TGTACCAGCTCACCCCACGGACAGGGGATGAACGAGCAGTACTTC.

This clonotype has ten or more counts. This chain links TRBV20-1 with TRBJ2-2, with 7 bases identical to TRBD2. This CDR3 has 14 residues. Germline V gene data show CDR1 as DFQATT and CDR2 as SNEGSKA (reference sequence). V trimming: 3 bases; J trimming: 1 base; junction bases outside the gene matches: 2. This chain's CDR3 is CSASGGGNTGELFF. CDR3 nucleotide sequence: TGCAGTGCTAGTGGGGGGGGGAACACCGGGGAGCTGTTTTTT.

This clonotype was detected only a few times. This chain links TRBV12-3 or TRBV12-4 with TRBJ2-2; TRBD2 aligns across 8 bases. Germline trimming cut 3 bases from V and 1 base from J; bases unmatched to any gene: 1. The CDR3 has 15 residues. The CDR3: CASSFAGGNTGELFF. DNA for the CDR3: TGTGCCAGCAGTTTCGCGGGAGGGAACACCGGGGAGCTGTTTTTT.

The chain joins TRBV5-1 to TRBJ2-5; D is perhaps TRBD1 (6 bases). Germline loops: CDR1 SGHRS, CDR2 YFSETQ. Between the trimmed V and J ends, which lost 2 bases and 5 bases, there was a span of 16 bases. This CDR3 has 15 residues. This CDR3 is CASSLGQGIVETQYF. Written as DNA, the CDR3 is TGCGCCAGCAGCTTAGGTCAGGGGATTGTGGAGACCCAGTACTTC.

This clonotype was seen repeatedly, ten times or more. This sequence joins TRBV5-1 and TRBJ2-3; 8 positions match TRBD1. Losses at the gene ends were 4 bases for V and 2 bases for J; bases not matched to a gene: 3. The CDR3 consists of 14 residues. Germline V CDR1 and CDR2: SGHRS, YFSETQ. CDR3: CASSRGQVTDTQYF. CDR3 DNA: TGCGCCAGCAGCCGGGGACAGGTCACAGATACGCAGTATTTT.

The chain links TRBV7-9 to TRBJ2-1; TRBD2 matches 8 bases. Germline V gives CDR1 SEHNR, CDR2 FQNEAQ (reference sequence). CDR3 length equals 15 residues. With 5 bases clipped from V and 3 bases from J, the junction kept 6 bases outside the gene matches. The DNA of the CDR3 is TGTGCCAGCAGCCTGACTAGCGCCCGCTACAATGAGCAGTTCTTC. It yields the protein CASSLTSARYNEQFF. Full variable domain (missing parts from reference TRBV7-9 and TRBJ2-1): DTGVSQNPRHKITKRGQNVTFRCDPISEHNRLYWYRQTLGQGPEFLTYFQNEAQLEKSRLLSDRFSAERPKGSFSTLEIQRTEQGDSAMYLCASSLTSARYNEQFFGPGTRLTVL.

This clonotype was observed many times. This chain links TRBV20-1 with TRBJ1-3; D call uncertain. Trimming removed 3 bases from V and 0 bases from J, with 12 bases in between. Germline V CDR1 and CDR2: DFQATT, SNEGSKA (reference sequence). The CDR3 covers 15 residues. CDR3 nucleotide sequence: TGCAGTGCTAGTCCGGTGACCAACTCTGGAAACACCATATATTTT. Translating gives CSASPVTNSGNTIYF.

This sequence joins TRBV20-1 and TRBJ1-4, with D possibly being TRBD1 (5 bases). This CDR3 spans 12 amino acids. Germline V gene data show CDR1 as DFQATT and CDR2 as SNEGSKA (reference sequence). Trimming cost V 6 bases and J 5 bases, with 10 bases left between them. The DNA for the CDR3 is TGCAGTGCCGGGGACGGCAATGAAAAACTGTTTTTT. Translation: CSAGDGNEKLFF.

In its sample, this clonotype was seen many times. The CDR3 region is CASSPGGGTKQFF. DNA of the CDR3: TGTGCCAGCAGCCCCGGGGGCGGGACGAAGCAGTTCTTC. The V gene is TRBV3-1, the J gene TRBJ2-1; possibly TRBD1 or TRBD2 for D (6 bases each). CDR1 and CDR2 (germline): LGHDT, YNNKEL (reference sequence). Trimming removed 4 bases at V and 11 bases at J, with 15 bases between. The CDR3 runs to 13 residues.

This clonotype was observed many times. The V and J genes are TRBV12-3 or TRBV12-4 and TRBJ1-3, with no clear D. The CDR3 extends over 15 amino acids. With 8 bases removed from V and 0 bases from J, the gap between germline ends came to 14 bases. The CDR3 DNA reads as TGTGCCAGCGGATGGGCGGCCGTCTCTGGAAACACCATATATTTT. This translates into CASGWAAVSGNTIYF.

This clonotype was detected only a few times. This chain links TRBV2 with TRBJ1-5; 7 nucleotides agree with TRBD1. After removal of 4 bases from V and 2 bases from J, the junction contained 2 bases not matched to a gene. Germline-derived CDR1 and CDR2 are SNHLY and FYNNEI. The CDR3 is made up of 14 amino acids. CDR3 protein: CASSVGTGNQPQHF. The CDR3 nucleotides read TGTGCCAGCAGTGTAGGGACAGGCAATCAGCCCCAGCATTTT.

In this sample, this clonotype turned up many times. The chain carries TRBV25-1 and TRBJ2-7; TRBD2 agrees at 8 bases. V trimming: 2 bases; J trimming: 4 bases; junction bases outside the gene matches: 7. Germline V lookup: CDR1 MGHDK, CDR2 SYGVNS. CDR3 length: 15 amino acids. The CDR3, as DNA: TGTGCCAGCAGTGAAAGAACTAGCGGACTTTACGAGCAGTACTTC. As protein: CASSERTSGLYEQYF.

This clonotype was counted ten times or more. The rearrangement uses TRBV5-1 and TRBJ2-3; tentative D call: TRBD2 (5 bases). The CDR3 length is 15 residues. Trimming pared 1 base from V and 0 bases from J, leaving 9 bases between. The V gene's germline CDR1 is SGHRS and CDR2 YFSETQ. This CDR3 reads CASSLSRTSTDTQYF. CDR3 nucleotides: TGCGCCAGCAGCTTGAGCAGGACTAGCACAGATACGCAGTATTTT.

The chain has TRBV11-1 and TRBJ1-2; D is ambiguous. Trimming took 7 bases from V and 5 from J, leaving 11 bases between them. This CDR3 comprises 12 residues. The germline gives CDR1 SGHAT, CDR2 FQDESV (reference sequence). The CDR3: CASTSTVYGYTF. The CDR3 nucleotides read TGTGCCAGCACCTCGACGGTTTATGGCTACACCTTC.

This clonotype was observed many times. The gene calls are TRBV11-2 and TRBJ1-4; D is perhaps TRBD1 (5 bases). There are 15 residues in the CDR3. The germline V gene encodes CDR1 SGHAT and CDR2 FQNNGV. The germline V and J ends were trimmed by 5 bases and 8 bases, with 18 bases remaining between them. Written as DNA, the CDR3 is TGTGCCAGCAGCCGAGTCGCCAACCGGGGGGAAAAACTGTTTTTT. It specifies CASSRVANRGEKLFF.

The V and J genes are TRBV30 and TRBJ2-1; 14 nucleotides align to TRBD2. The CDR3 length is 15 residues. The V segment lost 5 bases and the J segment 1 base; nucleotides outside the gene matches: 1. Germline V gene data show CDR1 as GTSNPN and CDR2 as SVGIG (reference sequence). The CDR3 spells CAWGTSGGSYNEQFF. The CDR3 DNA is TGTGCCTGGGGGACTAGCGGGGGTTCCTACAATGAGCAGTTCTTC.